This T cell receptor beta chain derives from a study of a mutant IDH1 vaccine in newly diagnosed glioma. Turning to the study itself: The study started vaccination 4-6 weeks after radiotherapy alone, or with temozolomide cycles. Of the patients given treatment, around 62% were male and 37.5% were female, and a mean age of about 44 years was recorded. Patients' prior therapy spanned radiotherapy, temozolomide, or both; most underwent both.

As regards this clone: Its antigen is not known.

Clones were read by immunoSEQ multiplex PCR, and TCRdb kept only the in-frame ones, dropping some. The table records over 55,000 clones, about 81% of them present only once. Germline assignment: CDR1 SGHTA and CDR2 FQGNSA. The CDR3 has 15 amino acids. The V and J ends lost 7 bases and 2 bases respectively, with 17 bases between them. Time point given: week 23, last vaccination. Vaccinated patients received 300 ug of mutant IDH1 20-mer peptide per dose, with topical imiquimod. Diagnosis in the donors showed new WHO grade 3 or 4 astrocytomas that were IDH1-mutant and ATRX-lost. The TCR was taken from a woman in her thirties or forties with glioma. Some clones in this sample may be carry-over from other donors' samples. The chain combines TRBV7-2 with TRBJ2-5; D is perhaps TRBD2 (6 bases). The sequenced sample was PBMCs, obtained from a glioma patient whose treatment included an IDH1 peptide vaccine. CDR3 region: CASTDPGDLQETQYF. Here the CDR3 DNA reads TGTGCCAGCACCGACCCCGGGGACTTGCAAGAGACCCAGTACTTC.